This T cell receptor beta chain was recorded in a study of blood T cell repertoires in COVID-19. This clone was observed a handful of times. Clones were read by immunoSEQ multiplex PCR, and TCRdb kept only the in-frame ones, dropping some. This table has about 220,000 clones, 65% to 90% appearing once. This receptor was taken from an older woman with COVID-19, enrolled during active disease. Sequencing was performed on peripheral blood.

The CDR3 is CASSPTANTEAFF. The CDR3 DNA sequence: TGCGCCAGCAGCCCGACAGCGAACACTGAAGCTTTCTTT. The gene calls are TRBV5-1 and TRBJ1-1, with D tentatively TRBD1 (5 bases). Germline values: CDR1 SGHRS, CDR2 YFSETQ. The CDR3 loop spans 13 amino acids. The germline V and J ends were trimmed by 4 bases and 1 base, with 8 bases remaining between them.